This TCR beta chain was found in a study of blood T cells in healthy people across ages. The study drew donors from healthy Caucasian individuals in Russia aged roughly 6 to 95. Total RNA was isolated from each sample in quantities of at least 5 micrograms. With a J-beta primer mix and a sample-barcoded 5' primer, a second PCR ran roughly 6 to 11 cycles. MiXCR was run by TCRdb on the 5' RACE reads, yielding one entry per CDR3 protein. The sample lists roughly 1,800,000 distinct CDR3 sequences; just under 50% were seen once. Sequenced sample: blood. This TCR was sampled from a woman in her forties in good health.

The CDR3, as DNA: TGTGCCAGCAGTTTCCGAGGCGGGCAGGTCCTTCGAGAGCAGTACTTC. It encodes CASSFRGGQVLREQYF. The chain is built from TRBV12-3 or TRBV12-4 and TRBJ2-5, with D perhaps matching TRBD2 (5 bases). V was clipped by 3 bases and J by 11 bases, with 25 bases between them. This CDR3 is 16 amino acids long.